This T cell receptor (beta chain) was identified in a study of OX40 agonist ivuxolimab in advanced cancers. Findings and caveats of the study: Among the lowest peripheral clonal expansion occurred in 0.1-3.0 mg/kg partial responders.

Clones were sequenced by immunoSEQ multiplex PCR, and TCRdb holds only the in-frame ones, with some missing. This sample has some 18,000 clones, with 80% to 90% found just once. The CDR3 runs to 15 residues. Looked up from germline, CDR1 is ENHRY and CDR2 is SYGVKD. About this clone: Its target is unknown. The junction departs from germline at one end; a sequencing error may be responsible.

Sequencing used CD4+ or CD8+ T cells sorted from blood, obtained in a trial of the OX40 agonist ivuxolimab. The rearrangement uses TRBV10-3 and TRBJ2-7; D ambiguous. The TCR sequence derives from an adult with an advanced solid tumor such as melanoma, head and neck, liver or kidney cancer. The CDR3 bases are TGTGCCATCAGTGAGTCGGGCCTTAACTCCCACGAGCAGTACTTC. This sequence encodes CAISESGLNSHEQYF.